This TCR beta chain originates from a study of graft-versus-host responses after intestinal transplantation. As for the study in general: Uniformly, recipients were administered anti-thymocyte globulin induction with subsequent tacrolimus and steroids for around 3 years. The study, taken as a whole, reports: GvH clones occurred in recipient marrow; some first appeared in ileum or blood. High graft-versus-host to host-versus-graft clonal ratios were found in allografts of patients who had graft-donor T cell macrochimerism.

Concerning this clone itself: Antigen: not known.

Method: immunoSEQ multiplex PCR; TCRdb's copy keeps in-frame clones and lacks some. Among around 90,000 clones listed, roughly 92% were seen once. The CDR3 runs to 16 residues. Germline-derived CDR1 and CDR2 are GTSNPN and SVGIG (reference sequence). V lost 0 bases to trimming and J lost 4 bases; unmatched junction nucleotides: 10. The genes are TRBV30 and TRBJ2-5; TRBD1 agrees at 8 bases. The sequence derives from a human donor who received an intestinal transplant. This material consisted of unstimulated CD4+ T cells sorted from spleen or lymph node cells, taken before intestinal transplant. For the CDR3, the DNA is TGTGCCTGGAGTGTAAGGCGCAGGGGGCGTGGAGAGACCCAGTACTTC. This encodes CAWSVRRRGRGETQYF.